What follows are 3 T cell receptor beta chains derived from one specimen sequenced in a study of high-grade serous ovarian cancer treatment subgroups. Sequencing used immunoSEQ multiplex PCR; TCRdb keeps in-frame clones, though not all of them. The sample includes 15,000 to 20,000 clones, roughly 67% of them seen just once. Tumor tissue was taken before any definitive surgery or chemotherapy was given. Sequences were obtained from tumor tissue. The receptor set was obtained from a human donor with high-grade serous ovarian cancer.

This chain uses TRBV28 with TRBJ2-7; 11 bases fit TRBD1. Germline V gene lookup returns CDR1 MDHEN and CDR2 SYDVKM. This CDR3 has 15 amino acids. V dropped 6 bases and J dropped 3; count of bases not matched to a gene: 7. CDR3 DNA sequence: TGTGCCAGCAGATACCCCGGGACAGGGGGCTACGAGCAGTACTTC. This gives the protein CASRYPGTGGYEQYF.

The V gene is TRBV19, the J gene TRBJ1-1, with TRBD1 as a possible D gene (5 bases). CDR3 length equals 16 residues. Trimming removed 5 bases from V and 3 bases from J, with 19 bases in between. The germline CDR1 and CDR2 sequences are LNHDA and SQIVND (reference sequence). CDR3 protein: CASSLTLYRGYTEAFF. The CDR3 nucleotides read TGTGCCAGTAGTCTCACGTTGTACCGGGGGTACACTGAAGCTTTCTTT.

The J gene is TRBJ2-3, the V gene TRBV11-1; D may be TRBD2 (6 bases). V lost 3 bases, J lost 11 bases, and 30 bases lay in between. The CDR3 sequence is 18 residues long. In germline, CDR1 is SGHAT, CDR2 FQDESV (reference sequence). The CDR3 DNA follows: TGTGCCAGCAGCTTCACCCCCCTAGCGACTTCGAGGGCATATATGCAGTATTTT. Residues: CASSFTPLATSRAYMQYF.